The 16 T cell receptor beta chains reported below all come from one sample, sequenced in a study of T cell changes during pregnancy in multiple sclerosis. Repertoires were generated with immunoSEQ multiplex PCR, while TCRdb's copy carries only in-frame clones and drops some. The data show about 51,000 clones, 93% seen once. Sequencing was performed on peripheral blood, taken in the second trimester of pregnancy. The receptors were gathered from a female donor with multiple sclerosis, enrolled in a pregnancy study.

The rearrangement uses TRBV5-1 and TRBJ2-1; TRBD1 agrees at 10 bases. Germline V gene lookup returns CDR1 SGHRS and CDR2 YFSETQ. CDR3 length equals 15 residues. The V and J ends lost 4 bases and 5 bases, in that order; junction bases with no gene match: 6. The CDR3 nucleotides read TGCGCCAGCAGCCTGGGGACAGGGGAACACAATGAGCAGTTCTTC. Translated: CASSLGTGEHNEQFF.

This chain links TRBV6-5 with TRBJ2-1; 11 nucleotides match TRBD2. CDR1 and CDR2 from the germline V gene are MNHEY and SVGAGI. This CDR3 contains 15 residues. V trimming: 2 bases; J trimming: 7 bases; junction bases outside the gene matches: 4. CDR3 sequence reads: CASSYVASGGNEQFF. The CDR3 DNA reads as TGTGCCAGCAGTTACGTGGCTAGCGGGGGGAATGAGCAGTTCTTC.

The V call is TRBV4-1, the J call TRBJ2-1; TRBD1 is a possible D gene (6 bases). The CDR3 has 14 residues. Germline CDR1 and CDR2: MGHRA and YSYEKL. Trimming removed 5 bases from V and 9 bases from J, with 17 bases in between. CDR3 nucleotides: TGCGCCAGCAGCTCTCCGGGACAACGACGTGAGCAGTTCTTC. It codes for CASSSPGQRREQFF.

This clone was counted between two and nine times. The V and J genes are TRBV6-5 and TRBJ1-1, with TRBD1 matching over 7 bases. Trimming at V came to 3 bases and at J to 1 base, leaving 2 bases not matched to a gene. The CDR3 contains 14 residues. Germline V lookup: CDR1 MNHEY, CDR2 SVGAGI. The CDR3 nucleotides read TGTGCCAGCAGTTATAGGGGGCGGAACACTGAAGCTTTCTTT. Translating it yields CASSYRGRNTEAFF.

This chain links TRBV14 with TRBJ1-2; 7 bases match TRBD1. Germline lookup yields CDR1 SGHDN and CDR2 FVKESK. V trimming: 0 bases; J trimming: 5 bases; junction bases outside the gene matches: 6. The CDR3 has 15 amino acids. CDR3 in amino acids: CASSQDIEGAYGYTF. For the CDR3, the DNA is TGTGCCAGCAGCCAAGATATAGAGGGGGCGTATGGCTACACCTTC.

CDR3 nucleotides: TGTGCCAGCAGCTTAGGGGGGGGAGAGACCCAGTACTTC. Its translation: CASSLGGGETQYF. The chain is built from TRBV11-3 and TRBJ2-5; 7 nucleotides align to TRBD2. Germline V CDR1 and CDR2: SGHNT, YENEEA. V was pared by 1 base and J by 4 bases, with 0 bases of the junction left unmatched. The CDR3 covers 13 residues.

V and J are TRBV11-1 and TRBJ2-7; TRBD2 agrees at 7 bases. The CDR3 loop spans 13 amino acids. Per the germline V gene, CDR1 is SGHAT and CDR2 is FQDESV (reference sequence). V lost 3 bases to trimming and J lost 6 bases; unmatched junction nucleotides: 5. CDR3 DNA: TGTGCCAGCAGCTTGACGGGAGGAGGCGAGCAGTACTTC. As protein: CASSLTGGGEQYF.

The chain joins TRBV11-2 to TRBJ2-1; TRBD1 is a possible D gene (6 bases). The V gene's germline CDR1 is SGHAT and CDR2 FQNNGV. The V gene lost 1 base and the J gene lost 6 bases, with 13 bases spanning the gap. CDR3 length: 15 amino acids. The DNA for the CDR3 is TGTGCCAGCAGCTTAGCAGGGGACCCCGCCAATGAGCAGTTCTTC. It is translated as CASSLAGDPANEQFF.

The genes are TRBV11-2 and TRBJ2-4; D perhaps matches TRBD2 (6 bases). V shed 7 bases and J shed 1 base, with 14 bases lying between them. The CDR3 has 15 amino acids. Germline V lookup: CDR1 SGHAT, CDR2 FQNNGV. The CDR3 region is CASNDLLAAKNIQYF. The CDR3 DNA reads TGTGCCAGCAACGATTTACTAGCTGCCAAAAACATTCAGTACTTC.

The rearrangement uses TRBV27 and TRBJ2-7; 8 bases match TRBD2. The CDR3 has 15 residues. Trimming cost V 5 bases and J 5 bases; bases outside gene matches: 11. Germline V gene sequence: CDR1 MNHEY, CDR2 SMNVEV (reference sequence). The CDR3 protein is CASSPREGETHEQYF. CDR3 bases: TGTGCCAGCAGTCCCCGGGAGGGGGAGACCCACGAGCAGTACTTC.

The chain carries TRBV6-6 and TRBJ2-7, with 9 nucleotides matching TRBD2. The CDR3 has 15 residues. V gave up 0 bases and J gave up 2 bases; unmatched junction bases: 2. Germline CDR1 is MNHNY and CDR2 is SVGAGI (reference sequence). For the CDR3, the DNA is TGTGCCAGCAGTTACTCGCGGGAGGGCACCTACGAGCAGTACTTC. Encoded protein: CASSYSREGTYEQYF.

The V call is TRBV27, the J call TRBJ2-7; perhaps TRBD1 as D (5 bases). CDR1 and CDR2 (germline): MNHEY, SMNVEV (reference sequence). CDR3 length equals 15 residues. The ends were cut back, 1 base at V and 0 bases at J, with 10 bases in the middle. CDR3 nucleotides: TGTGCCAGCAGTTTATTCCAGGGATTCTCCTACGAGCAGTACTTC. The encoded protein is CASSLFQGFSYEQYF.

The chain carries TRBV5-4 and TRBJ2-5; a possible D gene is TRBD2 (7 bases). CDR1 and CDR2 from the germline V gene are SGHNT and YYREEE (reference sequence). Trimming pared 4 bases from V and 5 bases from J, leaving 15 bases between. This CDR3 has 14 amino acids. The CDR3 DNA is TGTGCCAGCAGCCGGGGGGCGGGTCAGGAGACCCAGTACTTC. This encodes CASSRGAGQETQYF.

This clone was detected once. The rearrangement links TRBV7-6 to TRBJ2-1; 7 nucleotides align to TRBD2. The junction had 10 bases not matched to a gene; V was cut back by 1 base and J by 10 bases. CDR3 size: 15 residues. Germline loops: CDR1 SGHVS, CDR2 FNYEAQ. The CDR3 sequence is CASSLDPMKAGEQFF. The DNA for the CDR3 is TGTGCCAGCAGCTTAGACCCTATGAAAGCGGGAGAGCAGTTCTTC. Drawing the rest from reference TRBV7-6 and TRBJ2-1, the complete variable domain is GAGVSQSPRYKVTKRGQDVALRCDPISGHVSLYWYRQALGQGPEFLTYFNYEAQQDKSGLPNDRFSAERPEGSISTLTIQRTEQRDSAMYRCASSLDPMKAGEQFFGPGTRLTVL.

This chain links TRBV6-5 with TRBJ1-5; 8 bases are shared with TRBD1. There are 15 residues in the CDR3. The V gene end was trimmed by 5 bases and the J gene end by 2 bases; junction bases not matched to a gene: 5. Germline CDR1 and CDR2: MNHEY and SVGAGI. CDR3 nucleotides: TGTGCCAGCAGTGCCAGGGGGCTGGGCAATCAGCCCCAGCATTTT. Residues: CASSARGLGNQPQHF.

This clone was recorded once. The rearrangement uses TRBV25-1 and TRBJ2-5; D is perhaps TRBD2 (5 bases). In germline, CDR1 is MGHDK, CDR2 SYGVNS. Deletions cut 6 bases from V and 7 bases from J, with 15 bases between. The CDR3 is made up of 13 amino acids. CDR3 residues: CASSQQGSWTQYF. CDR3 in DNA: TGTGCCAGCAGCCAACAAGGGAGTTGGACCCAGTACTTC.